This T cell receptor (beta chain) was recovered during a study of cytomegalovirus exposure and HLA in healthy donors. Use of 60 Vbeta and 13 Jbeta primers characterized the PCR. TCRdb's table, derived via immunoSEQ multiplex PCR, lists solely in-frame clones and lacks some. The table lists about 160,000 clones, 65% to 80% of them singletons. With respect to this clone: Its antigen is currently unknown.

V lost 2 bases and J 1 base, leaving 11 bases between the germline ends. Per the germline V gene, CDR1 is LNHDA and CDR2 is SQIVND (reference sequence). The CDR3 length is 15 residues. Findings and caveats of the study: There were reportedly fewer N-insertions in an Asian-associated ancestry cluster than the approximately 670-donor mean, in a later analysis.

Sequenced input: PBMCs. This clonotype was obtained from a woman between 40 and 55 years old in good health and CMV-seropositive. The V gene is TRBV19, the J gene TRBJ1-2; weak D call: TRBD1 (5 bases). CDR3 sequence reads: CASSILREHNYGYTF. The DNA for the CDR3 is TGTGCCAGTAGTATACTCAGGGAACATAACTATGGCTACACCTTC.